These 18 T cell receptor beta chains were all obtained from the same sample, sequenced in a study of blood T cell repertoires in COVID-19. TCRdb's copy holds only in-frame clones and misses some; the assay was immunoSEQ multiplex PCR. Of some 160,000 clones detected, 80% to 90% appear once; the ten largest clones hold 15% to 20%. The specimen sequenced was peripheral blood. These receptors all come from a woman in her 70s who had recovered from COVID-19.

The chain couples TRBV24-1 to TRBJ2-2; 7 nucleotides align to TRBD2. The length of the CDR3 is 16 residues. The germline V gene encodes CDR1 KGHDR and CDR2 SFDVKD. Trimming removed 5 bases from V and 1 base from J; junction bases left unmatched: 6. The CDR3 DNA reads as TGTGCCACCAGTGGGTCGGGAGGCCAGAACACCGGGGAGCTGTTTTTT. Protein sequence: CATSGSGGQNTGELFF.

V is TRBV3-1 (or the pseudogene TRBV3-2) and J is TRBJ2-3; the D gene is possibly TRBD1 (6 bases). The CDR3 contains 15 residues. Germline loops: CDR1 LGHDT, CDR2 YNNKEL (reference sequence). Trimming took off 3 bases at V and 1 base at J, with 11 bases between the two ends. As DNA, the CDR3 is TGTGCCAGCAGCCAGGTTCCAGGGGGCACAGATACGCAGTATTTT. This encodes CASSQVPGGTDTQYF.

This rearrangement joins TRBV27 to TRBJ1-1; D possibly corresponds to TRBD1 (5 bases). Germline V gene sequence: CDR1 MNHEY, CDR2 SMNVEV (reference sequence). The V gene lost 4 bases and the J gene lost 3 bases, with 15 bases spanning the gap. The CDR3 is made up of 15 amino acids. DNA for the CDR3: TGTGCCAGCAGTTACGGCGGGGCCGGGGACACTGAAGCTTTCTTT. It yields the protein CASSYGGAGDTEAFF.

The rearrangement links TRBV6-5 to TRBJ2-5; 10 bases map to TRBD1. The V gene's germline CDR1 is MNHEY and CDR2 SVGAGI. The V segment lost 2 bases and the J segment 7 bases; nucleotides outside the gene matches: 7. There are 15 residues in the CDR3. This CDR3 reads CASSYPGQGPGTQYF. The CDR3 bases are TGTGCCAGCAGTTACCCGGGACAGGGGCCGGGGACCCAGTACTTC.

The chain couples TRBV5-4 to TRBJ1-3, with D uncertain. V shed 4 bases and J shed 0 bases, with 5 bases lying between them. This CDR3 contains 13 residues. Germline V CDR1 and CDR2: SGHNT, YYREEE (reference sequence). The CDR3 bases are TGTGCCAGCAGCCAGGACTCTGGAAACACCATATATTTT. This codes for CASSQDSGNTIYF.

The chain employs TRBV19 and TRBJ2-7, with 7 nucleotides matching TRBD1. This CDR3 is 15 amino acids long. V gave up 3 bases and J gave up 3 bases; unmatched junction bases: 8. The germline V gene encodes CDR1 LNHDA and CDR2 SQIVND (reference sequence). The CDR3 DNA sequence: TGTGCCAGTAGTATTGGTGACAGGGTCGTCTACGAGCAGTACTTC. It encodes CASSIGDRVVYEQYF.

This chain joins TRBV28 and TRBJ1-2, with unresolved D. Trimming stripped 6 bases from V and 5 bases from J, with 10 bases between. Germline CDR1 reads MDHEN; CDR2 reads SYDVKM. The CDR3 covers 12 residues. CDR3 protein: CASSPGEYGYTF. The CDR3 region has the DNA TGTGCCAGCAGCCCCGGAGAATATGGCTACACCTTC.

This clone was recorded only once. This rearrangement joins TRBV6-5 to TRBJ2-5; tentative D call: TRBD1 (6 bases). This CDR3 has 15 residues. V lost 6 bases and J 5 bases, leaving 19 bases between the germline ends. Germline CDR1 MNHEY, CDR2 SVGAGI. The CDR3 sequence: CASSRTGHRGETQYF. The DNA for the CDR3 is TGTGCCAGCAGCCGAACGGGACACAGAGGCGAGACCCAGTACTTC.

The chain joins TRBV7-9 to TRBJ1-6; 9 bases map to TRBD1. This CDR3 has 15 residues. J was trimmed by 9 bases and V by 5 bases; bases with no gene match: 8. Per germline, CDR1 SEHNR and CDR2 FQNEAQ (reference sequence). The CDR3 nucleotides are TGTGCCAGCAGCCCCGACAGGGGGTTAGGTTCACCCCTCCACTTT. As protein: CASSPDRGLGSPLHF.

The genes are TRBV11-1 and TRBJ1-2; TRBD1 matches 9 bases. The CDR3 has 15 amino acids. The V and J ends lost 5 bases and 4 bases, in that order; junction bases with no gene match: 8. Germline assignment: CDR1 SGHAT and CDR2 FQDESV (reference sequence). The CDR3 DNA reads TGTGCCAGCAGCGCCCGACAGGGGGGGATCTATGGCTACACCTTC. This translates into CASSARQGGIYGYTF.

The gene calls are TRBV5-6 and TRBJ1-4, with D unclear. V gave up 0 bases and J gave up 2 bases, with 5 bases separating them. This CDR3 has 14 amino acids. Germline assignment: CDR1 SGHDT and CDR2 YYEEEE. The CDR3 loop is CASSLVQTNEKLFF. CDR3 DNA sequence: TGTGCCAGCAGCTTGGTACAGACTAATGAAAAACTGTTTTTT.

This chain connects TRBV6-5 to TRBJ1-1; 10 nucleotides match TRBD1. CDR3 length equals 14 residues. V dropped 6 bases and J dropped 2; count of bases not matched to a gene: 3. Germline assignment: CDR1 MNHEY and CDR2 SVGAGI. The CDR3 region is CASRGQGPNTEAFF. CDR3 in DNA: TGTGCCAGCAGGGGACAGGGGCCAAACACTGAAGCTTTCTTT.

This chain joins TRBV6-5 and TRBJ1-5; the D gene is possibly TRBD1 (5 bases). CDR1 and CDR2 (germline): MNHEY, SVGAGI. Trimming took off 6 bases at V and 7 bases at J, with 13 bases between the two ends. This CDR3 has 13 amino acids. The CDR3, as DNA: TGTGCCAGCAGGCCCAGGGTGGAACAGCCCCAGCATTTT. This translates into CASRPRVEQPQHF.

The count of this clone is one. The chain uses TRBV10-3 and TRBJ2-1; 12 bases are a match to TRBD1. CDR1 ENHRY and CDR2 SYGVKD come from the germline V gene. The J segment lost 8 bases and the V segment lost 4 bases, leaving 3 bases of the junction unmatched. The CDR3 contains 14 residues. The CDR3 DNA follows: TGTGCCATCAGTGGCGGGACAGGGGGCTATGAGCAGTTCTTC. Residues: CAISGGTGGYEQFF.

V usage is TRBV3-1 (or the pseudogene TRBV3-2) and J usage is TRBJ1-5; D not certain. This CDR3 spans 12 amino acids. Germline CDR1 LGHDT, CDR2 YNNKEL (reference sequence). V lost 4 bases and J lost 2, with 3 bases in between. The CDR3 DNA reads TGTGCCAGCAGCCCCGGCAATCAGCCCCAGCATTTT. Encoded protein: CASSPGNQPQHF.

The chain combines TRBV5-1 with TRBJ2-2, with a possible D match to TRBD2 (6 bases). V lost 4 bases and J lost 5, with 15 bases in between. Germline CDR1 and CDR2: SGHRS and YFSETQ. The CDR3 is made up of 15 amino acids. Here the CDR3 reads CASSPGPAGTGELFF. Written as DNA, the CDR3 is TGCGCCAGCAGCCCGGGCCCCGCGGGGACCGGGGAGCTGTTTTTT.

This chain uses TRBV9 with TRBJ2-7; D is possibly TRBD2 (6 bases). Germline V CDR1 and CDR2: SGDLS, YYNGEE. Trimming left V 4 bases short and J 0 bases short, with 11 bases between. The CDR3 runs to 14 residues. This CDR3 is CASSPRGLSYEQYF. CDR3 coding DNA: TGTGCCAGCAGCCCCCGGGGACTCTCCTACGAGCAGTACTTC.

J is TRBJ2-1 and V is TRBV28, with a weak D call TRBD2 (5 bases). The V gene lost 10 bases and the J gene lost 7 bases, with 11 bases spanning the gap. The CDR3 contains 11 residues. Germline CDR1 reads MDHEN; CDR2 reads SYDVKM. CDR3 residues: CATGGRNEQFF. The CDR3 DNA follows: TGTGCCACCGGAGGCCGGAATGAGCAGTTCTTC.